Shown below are 21 T cell receptor beta chains from a single sample sequenced in a study of T cell responses to AZD1222 COVID-19 vaccine. Using immunoSEQ multiplex PCR, the repertoire was profiled, and TCRdb retains in-frame clones only, with some absent. Here the sample spans approximately 200,000 clones, 94% being singletons. Sequences were derived from peripheral blood, sampled 28 days after the second dose of the MenACWY control vaccine. Every receptor here comes from an adult who received the MenACWY meningococcal vaccine as a control.

CDR3 bases: TGTGCCAGCAGTTACTGGGGCAGGGGGCTTGGCTACACCTTC. The encoded protein is CASSYWGRGLGYTF. The gene calls are TRBV6-2 or TRBV6-3 and TRBJ1-2; 8 bases agree with TRBD1. This CDR3 contains 14 residues. In germline, CDR1 is MNHEY, CDR2 SVGEGT. With V trimmed by 1 base and J by 7 bases, 5 bases remained unmatched.

The V call is TRBV3-1 (or the pseudogene TRBV3-2), the J call TRBJ2-3; 10 nucleotides match TRBD2. The CDR3 is 14 residues long. V shed 4 bases and J 3 bases; nucleotides not matched to a gene: 1. Germline V gene sequence: CDR1 LGHDT, CDR2 YNNKEL (reference sequence). The CDR3 is CASSPSGGTDTQYF. CDR3 nucleotides: TGTGCCAGCAGCCCTAGCGGGGGTACAGATACGCAGTATTTT.

V is TRBV9 and J is TRBJ2-1; no firm D call. From germline, CDR1 is SGDLS and CDR2 YYNGEE. V was trimmed by 3 bases and J by 2 bases, leaving 15 bases between them. This CDR3 is 16 amino acids long. The CDR3 protein is CASSANARQPYNEQFF. CDR3 DNA: TGTGCCAGCAGCGCAAATGCGAGGCAGCCCTACAATGAGCAGTTCTTC. The full variable domain, rest sourced from reference TRBV9 and TRBJ2-1, is DSGVTQTPKHLITATGQRVTLRCSPRSGDLSVYWYQQSLDQGLQFLIQYYNGEERAKGNILERFSAQQFPDLHSELNLSSLELGDSALYFCASSANARQPYNEQFFGPGTRLTVL.

The V and J genes are TRBV28 and TRBJ2-7; no firm D call. The CDR3 runs 12 residues. Germline assignment: CDR1 MDHEN and CDR2 SYDVKM. The V end lost 5 bases, the J end lost 3 bases, and 8 bases lay between the germline ends. Here the CDR3 reads CASSPQNYEQYF. Here the CDR3 DNA reads TGTGCCAGCAGTCCCCAGAACTACGAGCAGTACTTC.

The chain combines TRBV9 with TRBJ1-1; the D is unclear. The CDR3 loop spans 14 amino acids. Germline V gene lookup returns CDR1 SGDLS and CDR2 YYNGEE. Trimming left V 0 bases short and J 0 bases short, with 6 bases between. The CDR3 DNA reads TGTGCCAGCAGCGTAGGCCAGATGAACACTGAAGCTTTCTTT. Amino acids: CASSVGQMNTEAFF.

This chain connects TRBV4-1 to TRBJ2-7, with D possibly TRBD2 on 6 matching bases. The germline V and J ends were trimmed by 1 base and 4 bases, with 23 bases remaining between them. This CDR3 is 18 amino acids long. Looked up from germline, CDR1 is MGHRA and CDR2 is YSYEKL. CDR3 protein: CASSQGFGGETLPYEQYF. In DNA form, the CDR3 reads TGCGCCAGCAGCCAAGGGTTTGGAGGGGAGACCCTGCCTTACGAGCAGTACTTC.

This clone was observed a single time. The rearrangement links TRBV3-1 (or the pseudogene TRBV3-2) to TRBJ2-3; the D call may be TRBD1 or TRBD2 (5 bases each). Germline CDR1 is LGHDT and CDR2 is YNNKEL (reference sequence). The CDR3 has 16 residues. Trimming removed 4 bases at V and 1 base at J, with 15 bases between. The CDR3 region has the DNA TGTGCCAGCAGCCCCAACTCCGGGACGGGCACAGATACGCAGTATTTT. Protein: CASSPNSGTGTDTQYF.

The V and J genes are TRBV9 and TRBJ2-7, with D possibly being TRBD1 (6 bases). This CDR3 has 16 residues. Germline V CDR1 and CDR2: SGDLS, YYNGEE. Trimming removed 3 bases at V and 3 bases at J, with 19 bases between. CDR3 sequence reads: CASSAIGNRDRYEQYF. The CDR3 DNA follows: TGTGCCAGCAGCGCCATAGGAAACAGGGACCGCTACGAGCAGTACTTC.

The chain links TRBV19 to TRBJ1-5, with a possible D match to TRBD1 (6 bases). This CDR3 has 16 residues. V was clipped by 4 bases and J by 0 bases, with 13 bases between them. Germline CDR1 LNHDA, CDR2 SQIVND (reference sequence). The CDR3 bases are TGTGCCAGTAGTAAACAAGACAGGTCTAGCAATCAGCCCCAGCATTTT. Its translation: CASSKQDRSSNQPQHF.

The rearrangement uses TRBV30 and TRBJ1-1; D is uncertain. Looked up from germline, CDR1 is GTSNPN and CDR2 is SVGIG (reference sequence). The CDR3 runs to 12 residues. Trimming removed 1 base from V and 6 bases from J, with 9 bases in between. The CDR3 DNA reads TGTGCCTGGAGTGGTGGAGTGGCTGAAGCTTTCTTT. Amino acids: CAWSGGVAEAFF.

With regard to this clone: Other DNA sequences from this sample encode an identical CDR3 as well. The chain joins TRBV18 to TRBJ2-7; 10 bases fit TRBD1. Losses at the gene ends were 3 bases for V and 1 base for J; bases not matched to a gene: 0. The CDR3 is 14 amino acids. Germline CDR1 reads KGHSH; CDR2 reads LQKENI. Here the CDR3 reads CASSPGQGSYEQYF. The CDR3 DNA follows: TGTGCCAGCTCACCGGGACAGGGGTCCTACGAGCAGTACTTC.

The V and J genes are TRBV6-1 and TRBJ2-1; perhaps TRBD2 as D (5 bases). V dropped 3 bases and J dropped 9 bases, with 12 bases sitting between them. Germline values: CDR1 MNHNS, CDR2 SASEGT. The CDR3 loop spans 13 amino acids. This CDR3 is CASSEFGISEQFF. CDR3 nucleotide sequence: TGTGCCAGCAGTGAGTTCGGGATTAGTGAGCAGTTCTTC.

This clone was counted once. The chain uses TRBV11-3 and TRBJ2-2, with D perhaps given as TRBD1 or TRBD2 (5 bases each). V lost 1 base to trimming and J lost 6 bases, with 9 bases between them. Germline V CDR1 and CDR2: SGHNT, YENEEA. This CDR3 is 14 amino acids long. Here the CDR3 reads CASSLGGAPGELFF. The CDR3 bases are TGTGCCAGCAGCTTAGGAGGGGCGCCCGGGGAGCTGTTTTTT.

The chain employs TRBV28 and TRBJ2-7; 8 positions agree with TRBD1. The CDR3 sequence is 14 residues long. Germline CDR1 is MDHEN and CDR2 is SYDVKM. The trim removed 3 bases at V and 6 bases at J, leaving 7 bases unmatched. The CDR3: CASSFVQGVGEQYF. The CDR3 DNA sequence: TGTGCCAGCAGTTTCGTACAGGGGGTTGGCGAGCAGTACTTC.

Written as DNA, the CDR3 is TGTGCCAGCAGTTTAAGACAGGGTAATGAAAAACTGTTTTTT. It translates to CASSLRQGNEKLFF. V usage is TRBV28 and J usage is TRBJ1-4; 7 bases fit TRBD1. The germline V gene encodes CDR1 MDHEN and CDR2 SYDVKM. Germline trimming cut 2 bases from V and 4 bases from J; bases unmatched to any gene: 1. The CDR3 totals 14 residues.

This sequence joins TRBV5-1 and TRBJ2-1; D not certain. CDR1 and CDR2 from the germline V gene are SGHRS and YFSETQ. The CDR3 length is 15 residues. V gave up 2 bases and J gave up 2 bases, with 11 bases separating them. The CDR3 bases are TGCGCCAGCAGCTTTGAAGACTCCCCCTACAATGAGCAGTTCTTC. Amino acid sequence: CASSFEDSPYNEQFF.

The chain carries TRBV5-1 and TRBJ2-7; no firm D call. Germline values: CDR1 SGHRS, CDR2 YFSETQ. This CDR3 spans 12 amino acids. V shed 0 bases and J shed 7 bases, with 8 bases lying between them. This CDR3 is CASSLAVGEQYF. The DNA of the CDR3 is TGCGCCAGCAGCTTGGCAGTGGGGGAGCAGTACTTC.

The chain uses TRBV28 and TRBJ1-6, with D possibly being TRBD1 (5 bases). Germline V gene lookup returns CDR1 MDHEN and CDR2 SYDVKM. The CDR3 is 15 amino acids. Trimming took off 6 bases at V and 11 bases at J, with 20 bases between the two ends. The CDR3 reads CASSRRVQGQTPLHF. CDR3 DNA: TGTGCCAGCAGCCGCAGGGTTCAGGGCCAAACACCCCTCCACTTT.

Comment on this clone: Other DNA variants within this sample encode the same CDR3. The rearrangement uses TRBV19 and TRBJ2-5; D perhaps matches TRBD1 (5 bases). Germline values: CDR1 LNHDA, CDR2 SQIVND (reference sequence). CDR3 length: 13 amino acids. V was trimmed by 3 bases and J by 5 bases, leaving 10 bases between them. CDR3 nucleotide sequence: TGTGCCAGTAGTATGGGGCCAGGGGAGACCCAGTACTTC. Translated, it gives CASSMGPGETQYF. The entire variable domain, with the rest obtained from reference TRBV19 and TRBJ2-5, is as follows: DGGITQSPKYLFRKEGQNVTLSCEQNLNHDAMYWYRQDPGQGLRLIYYSQIVNDFQKGDIAEGYSVSREKKESFPLTVTSAQKNPTAFYLCASSMGPGETQYFGPGTRLLVL.

The chain combines TRBV6-1 with TRBJ1-4, with a tentative D call TRBD1 (5 bases). Germline V CDR1 and CDR2: MNHNS, SASEGT. The CDR3 contains 14 residues. V was cut by 6 bases and J by 6 bases, with 14 bases left in between. The CDR3 nucleotides read TGTGCCAGCAGCGGGAGGGGAGGGGATGAAAAACTGTTTTTT. This translates into CASSGRGGDEKLFF.

This chain uses TRBV7-9 with TRBJ1-2; D not resolved. Germline loops: CDR1 SEHNR, CDR2 FQNEAQ (reference sequence). The CDR3 length is 14 residues. V lost 2 bases, J lost 3 bases, and 10 bases lay in between. The CDR3 loop is CASSLKSADYGYTF. CDR3 DNA sequence: TGTGCCAGCAGCTTAAAATCAGCGGACTATGGCTACACCTTC.